These 30 T cell receptor beta chains originate from one sample sequenced in a study of T cells after posttransplantation cyclophosphamide. Assay used: immunoSEQ multiplex PCR; TCRdb lists only in-frame clones, some missing. This sample has some 20,000 clones, with roughly 97% found just once. The naive gate required viable CD3+CD4+ or CD3+CD8+ cells with CCR7+CD45RA+CD45RO-CD95-CD27+CD28+ phenotype. Sequencing used naive CD4+ T cells sorted from PBMCs. All receptors come from a man over 45 in good health, CMV-negative, and a related stem cell transplant donor.

V and J are TRBV5-1 and TRBJ2-3, with 8 bases lining up with TRBD1. V lost 4 bases and J lost 5; bases outside the gene matches: 3. CDR1 and CDR2 (germline): SGHRS, YFSETQ. The CDR3 spans 13 residues. CDR3 nucleotide sequence: TGCGCCAGCAGCCAGGGGGCTGGAGATACGCAGTATTTT. Its protein is CASSQGAGDTQYF.

The V call is TRBV6-5, the J call TRBJ2-1, with TRBD2 matching over 8 bases. Trimming removed 7 bases from V and 5 bases from J; junction bases left unmatched: 10. The CDR3 is 15 residues long. CDR1 MNHEY and CDR2 SVGAGI come from the germline V gene. CDR3 protein: CASTTGGIGNNEQFF. The CDR3 coding sequence is TGTGCCAGCACCACGGGGGGGATAGGGAACAATGAGCAGTTCTTC.

This chain uses TRBV2 with TRBJ2-7; the D gene is possibly TRBD2 (5 bases). Trimming left V 6 bases short and J 3 bases short, with 9 bases between. CDR1 and CDR2 from the germline V gene are SNHLY and FYNNEI. CDR3 length: 12 amino acids. The CDR3 DNA reads as TGTGCCAGCAGCGGGGTGAGCTACGAGCAGTACTTC. Translated: CASSGVSYEQYF.

As DNA, the CDR3 is TGCAGCGTTGGGGAGGGTGATCAGCCCCAGCATTTT. It translates to CSVGEGDQPQHF. This chain joins TRBV29-1 and TRBJ1-5, with D uncertain. V lost 4 bases, J lost 5 bases, and 9 bases lay in between. The CDR3 contains 12 residues. Germline V gene data show CDR1 as SQVTM and CDR2 as ANQGSEA.

This clone was observed a single time. The chain combines TRBV5-1 with TRBJ2-1, with 11 bases fitting TRBD2. The J segment lost 6 bases and the V segment lost 4 bases, leaving 9 bases of the junction unmatched. The length of the CDR3 is 16 residues. Germline CDR1 reads SGHRS; CDR2 reads YFSETQ. CDR3 sequence: CASSTTLAGEPNEQFF. The CDR3 DNA reads as TGCGCCAGCAGCACCACACTAGCGGGAGAGCCCAATGAGCAGTTCTTC.

This rearrangement joins TRBV19 to TRBJ2-1; no reliable D call. Trimming took 1 base from V and 3 from J, leaving 13 bases between them. The CDR3 is 16 residues long. Germline CDR1 and CDR2: LNHDA and SQIVND (reference sequence). CDR3 DNA sequence: TGTGCCAGTAGTATAGCCGGTAGAGGAAACTACAATGAGCAGTTCTTC. Protein: CASSIAGRGNYNEQFF.

This clone is a singleton in its sample. V gene TRBV5-1 combines with J gene TRBJ2-2, with 9 bases that match TRBD2. Germline V CDR1 and CDR2: SGHRS, YFSETQ. The CDR3 spans 17 residues. V dropped 2 bases and J dropped 3; count of bases not matched to a gene: 8. The CDR3 protein is CASSFPGSGGDTGELFF. In nucleotides, the CDR3 is TGCGCCAGCAGCTTCCCGGGTAGCGGGGGTGACACCGGGGAGCTGTTTTTT. Together with reference TRBV5-1 and TRBJ2-2, the CDR3 gives the full variable domain: KAGVTQTPRYLIKTRGQQVTLSCSPISGHRSVSWYQQTPGQGLQFLFEYFSETQRNKGNFPGRFSGRQFSNSRSEMNVSTLELGDSALYLCASSFPGSGGDTGELFFGEGSRLTVL.

J is TRBJ1-5 and V is TRBV19, with D perhaps TRBD1 (5 bases). The V gene lost 6 bases and the J gene lost 2 bases, with 11 bases spanning the gap. Looked up from germline, CDR1 is LNHDA and CDR2 is SQIVND (reference sequence). The CDR3 loop spans 14 amino acids. The CDR3 sequence is CASRYRRGNQPQHF. CDR3 bases: TGTGCCAGTAGGTACCGCAGGGGCAATCAGCCCCAGCATTTT.

The rearrangement uses TRBV5-1 and TRBJ2-5, with 7 bases fitting TRBD1. CDR3 length: 16 amino acids. Germline CDR1 SGHRS, CDR2 YFSETQ. V shed 4 bases and J 1 base; nucleotides not matched to a gene: 10. The CDR3 loop is CASSRGTAFFQETQYF. CDR3 DNA: TGCGCCAGCAGCAGGGGGACAGCGTTCTTCCAAGAGACCCAGTACTTC.

The CDR3 nucleotides read TGTGCCAGCAGACATCCGGGACAGCGATACACTGAAGCTTTCTTT. Residues: CASRHPGQRYTEAFF. The chain carries TRBV11-2 and TRBJ1-1, with 7 bases lining up with TRBD1. CDR3 size: 15 residues. With V trimmed by 6 bases and J by 3 bases, 10 bases remained unmatched. Looked up from germline, CDR1 is SGHAT and CDR2 is FQNNGV.

The genes are TRBV7-2 and TRBJ2-2, with D uncertain. The germline V gene encodes CDR1 SGHTA and CDR2 FQGNSA. The CDR3 consists of 14 residues. Trimming cost V 3 bases and J 0 bases, with 5 bases left between them. CDR3: CASSFGSNTGELFF. CDR3 in DNA: TGTGCCAGCAGCTTCGGTTCGAACACCGGGGAGCTGTTTTTT.

V usage is TRBV7-3 and J usage is TRBJ2-3, with D possibly TRBD1 on 6 matching bases. V was pared by 2 bases and J by 0 bases, with 9 bases between. The V gene's germline CDR1 is SGHTA and CDR2 FQGTGA. The CDR3 has 15 residues. CDR3 DNA: TGTGCCAGCAGCTTAGACAGGTTAAGCACAGATACGCAGTATTTT. Protein sequence: CASSLDRLSTDTQYF.

The V and J genes are TRBV27 and TRBJ1-1; D is possibly TRBD1 (6 bases). V was trimmed by 6 bases and J by 6 bases, leaving 20 bases between them. The CDR3 covers 15 residues. Looked up from germline, CDR1 is MNHEY and CDR2 is SMNVEV (reference sequence). For the CDR3, the DNA is TGTGCCAGCAGATCTGAACAGGGAAGAGCCCCTGAAGCTTTCTTT. It is translated as CASRSEQGRAPEAFF.

This clone appeared a single time. This chain joins TRBV5-1 and TRBJ2-2; 11 bases are shared with TRBD1. CDR3 length: 16 amino acids. Germline V gene sequence: CDR1 SGHRS, CDR2 YFSETQ. The V and J ends lost 2 bases and 6 bases, in that order; junction bases with no gene match: 6. In nucleotides, the CDR3 is TGCGCCAGCAGCTTACGGGACAGGGGGTTAGCCGGGGAGCTGTTTTTT. Translating gives CASSLRDRGLAGELFF.

The rearrangement joins TRBV7-6 to TRBJ1-4; D possibly corresponds to TRBD1 (5 bases). Germline CDR1 SGHVS, CDR2 FNYEAQ. This CDR3 contains 15 residues. Trimming stripped 5 bases from V and 4 bases from J, with 14 bases between. The CDR3 is CASSRNTGFNEKLFF. For the CDR3, the DNA is TGTGCCAGCAGCCGCAATACAGGTTTTAATGAAAAACTGTTTTTT.

The rearrangement joins TRBV6-6 to TRBJ1-1; D is ambiguous. Germline CDR1 is MNHNY and CDR2 is SVGAGI (reference sequence). The CDR3 has 14 amino acids. The V and J ends lost 2 bases and 1 base respectively, with 8 bases between them. CDR3 amino acids: CASSYQTGNTEAFF. The CDR3 nucleotides are TGTGCCAGCAGTTACCAAACGGGGAACACTGAAGCTTTCTTT.

The V gene is TRBV18, the J gene TRBJ2-2; 10 bases agree with TRBD1. The germline gives CDR1 KGHSH, CDR2 LQKENI. Trimming removed 0 bases from V and 5 bases from J; junction bases left unmatched: 3. The CDR3 has 16 residues. The DNA for the CDR3 is TGTGCCAGCTCACCACCGGGGACAGGGGCGACCGGGGAGCTGTTTTTT. Translation: CASSPPGTGATGELFF. The whole variable domain, filled in from reference TRBV18 and TRBJ2-2, reads NAGVMQNPRHLVRRRGQEARLRCSPMKGHSHVYWYRQLPEEGLKFMVYLQKENIIDESGMPKERFSAEFPKEGPSILRIQQVVRGDSAAYFCASSPPGTGATGELFFGEGSRLTVL.

This chain joins TRBV5-1 and TRBJ2-7; perhaps TRBD1 as D (6 bases). Trimming stripped 4 bases from V and 5 bases from J, with 16 bases between. The CDR3 has 14 residues. In germline, CDR1 is SGHRS, CDR2 YFSETQ. This CDR3 reads CASSTVQGFNEQYF. The CDR3 region has the DNA TGCGCCAGCAGCACGGTACAGGGTTTCAACGAGCAGTACTTC.

This chain uses TRBV9 with TRBJ1-6; a weak D match, TRBD1 (6 bases). Germline CDR1 reads SGDLS; CDR2 reads YYNGEE. The CDR3 is 12 amino acids. Trimming removed 2 bases at V and 13 bases at J, with 10 bases between. CDR3 nucleotide sequence: TGTGCCAGCAGCGTCGAGGACAGCCCCCTCCACTTT. This encodes CASSVEDSPLHF. Full variable domain (remainder filled in from reference TRBV9 and TRBJ1-6): DSGVTQTPKHLITATGQRVTLRCSPRSGDLSVYWYQQSLDQGLQFLIQYYNGEERAKGNILERFSAQQFPDLHSELNLSSLELGDSALYFCASSVEDSPLHFGNGTRLTVT.

The chain recombines TRBV19 with TRBJ1-4; perhaps TRBD1 as D (6 bases). The CDR3 loop spans 13 amino acids. Germline V CDR1 and CDR2: LNHDA, SQIVND (reference sequence). Trimming left V 7 bases short and J 8 bases short, with 14 bases between. CDR3 coding DNA: TGTGCCAGTAAAGGGACACAGGAGGAAAAACTGTTTTTT. Translation: CASKGTQEEKLFF.

This clone was detected once. The chain joins TRBV4-3 to TRBJ1-2; D possibly corresponds to TRBD1 (6 bases). CDR3 length equals 18 residues. V was clipped by 1 base and J by 4 bases, with 22 bases between them. Germline V gene data show CDR1 as LGHNA and CDR2 as YSLEER. The CDR3 protein is CASSQAIPGTPGGYGYTF. CDR3 nucleotide sequence: TGCGCCAGCAGCCAAGCAATCCCCGGGACACCGGGGGGCTATGGCTACACCTTC.

This clone was seen once. V is TRBV19 and J is TRBJ2-1, with 7 bases that match TRBD1. The CDR3 has 16 amino acids. J was trimmed by 7 bases and V by 2 bases; bases with no gene match: 11. CDR1 and CDR2 (germline): LNHDA, SQIVND (reference sequence). The CDR3 region has the DNA TGTGCCAGTAGTATAACGGGAATGACAGGGCGGAATGAGCAGTTCTTC. Its translation is CASSITGMTGRNEQFF.

This chain links TRBV2 with TRBJ2-5; 9 bases agree with TRBD2. Per the germline V gene, CDR1 is SNHLY and CDR2 is FYNNEI. CDR3 length: 15 residues. J lost 4 bases, V lost 6 bases, and 9 bases had no gene match. The chain's CDR3 is CASRKVAGGGETQYF. The CDR3 bases are TGTGCCAGCAGGAAGGTGGCGGGAGGGGGAGAGACCCAGTACTTC.

The chain is built from TRBV27 and TRBJ1-1; weak D call: TRBD1 (5 bases). V gave up 6 bases and J gave up 1 base, with 12 bases separating them. This CDR3 has 14 amino acids. Germline V gene sequence: CDR1 MNHEY, CDR2 SMNVEV (reference sequence). CDR3 coding DNA: TGTGCCAGCAGCCTACAGGAGCCGAACACTGAAGCTTTCTTT. Protein product: CASSLQEPNTEAFF.

The chain has TRBV9 and TRBJ1-2; TRBD1 matches at 8 bases. This CDR3 has 14 residues. The germline V gene encodes CDR1 SGDLS and CDR2 YYNGEE. V gave up 4 bases and J gave up 9 bases; unmatched junction bases: 11. CDR3 sequence: CASSKPGQGSRYTF. The CDR3 DNA follows: TGTGCCAGCAGCAAGCCAGGACAGGGATCCCGCTACACCTTC.

J is TRBJ2-5 and V is TRBV27; D is unresolved. V lost 8 bases and J lost 3, with 7 bases in between. The CDR3 is made up of 11 amino acids. The germline gives CDR1 MNHEY, CDR2 SMNVEV (reference sequence). In nucleotides, the CDR3 is TGTGCCAGCGCCCGGGAAGAGACCCAGTACTTC. It translates to CASAREETQYF.

The rearrangement joins TRBV10-3 to TRBJ2-1, with D perhaps matching TRBD1 (5 bases). V was shortened by 8 bases and J by 7 bases, with 15 bases between the two germline ends. Germline lookup yields CDR1 ENHRY and CDR2 SYGVKD. The CDR3 runs 13 residues. CDR3: CAIRGRDGNEQFF. DNA for the CDR3: TGTGCCATCCGTGGCAGGGATGGGAATGAGCAGTTCTTC.

V and J are TRBV30 and TRBJ1-6; D perhaps matches TRBD1 (5 bases). The V gene lost 2 bases and the J gene lost 10 bases, with 12 bases spanning the gap. The CDR3 is made up of 13 amino acids. Per the germline V gene, CDR1 is GTSNPN and CDR2 is SVGIG (reference sequence). The DNA of the CDR3 is TGTGCCTGGAGTTTAGGGGTTAACTCACCCCTCCACTTT. This gives the protein CAWSLGVNSPLHF.

This chain joins TRBV5-1 and TRBJ1-1, with 9 bases lining up with TRBD1. J gave up 1 base and V 7 bases, and 5 bases lay outside the gene matches. CDR3 length equals 14 residues. Germline V gene lookup returns CDR1 SGHRS and CDR2 YFSETQ. This CDR3 is CASHRGQGNTEAFF. CDR3 nucleotide sequence: TGCGCCAGCCATAGGGGACAGGGGAACACTGAAGCTTTCTTT.

This clone appeared a single time. The chain joins TRBV10-3 to TRBJ1-3; D is uncertain. Germline V gene sequence: CDR1 ENHRY, CDR2 SYGVKD. V dropped 0 bases and J dropped 0 bases, with 6 bases sitting between them. There are 15 residues in the CDR3. CDR3 sequence: CAISESLNSGNTIYF. DNA for the CDR3: TGTGCCATCAGTGAGTCTTTAAACTCTGGAAACACCATATATTTT.